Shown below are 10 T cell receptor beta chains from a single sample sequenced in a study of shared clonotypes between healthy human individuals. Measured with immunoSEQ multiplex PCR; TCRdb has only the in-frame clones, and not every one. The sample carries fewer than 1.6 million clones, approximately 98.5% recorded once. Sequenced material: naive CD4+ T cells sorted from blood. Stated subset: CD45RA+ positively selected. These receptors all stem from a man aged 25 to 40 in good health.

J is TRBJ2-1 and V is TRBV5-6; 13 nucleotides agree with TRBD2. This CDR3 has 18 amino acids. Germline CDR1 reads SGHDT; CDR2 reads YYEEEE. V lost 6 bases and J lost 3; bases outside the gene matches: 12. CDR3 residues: CASTPGLAGATNYNEQFF. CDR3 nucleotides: TGTGCCAGCACCCCCGGACTAGCGGGAGCCACCAACTACAATGAGCAGTTCTTC.

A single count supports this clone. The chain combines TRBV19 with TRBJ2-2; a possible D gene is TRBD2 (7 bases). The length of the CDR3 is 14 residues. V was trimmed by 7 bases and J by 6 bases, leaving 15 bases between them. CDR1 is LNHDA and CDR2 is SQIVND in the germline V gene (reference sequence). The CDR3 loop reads CASTGRGGSGELFF. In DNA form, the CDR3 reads TGTGCCAGTACGGGCAGGGGAGGGTCCGGGGAGCTGTTTTTT.

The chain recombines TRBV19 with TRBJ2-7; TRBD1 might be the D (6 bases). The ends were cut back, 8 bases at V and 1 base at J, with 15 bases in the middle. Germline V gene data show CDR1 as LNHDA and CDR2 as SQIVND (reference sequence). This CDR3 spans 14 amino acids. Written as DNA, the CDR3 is TGTGCCAGTCGAAACCGGGACACGTCCTACGAGCAGTACTTC. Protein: CASRNRDTSYEQYF.

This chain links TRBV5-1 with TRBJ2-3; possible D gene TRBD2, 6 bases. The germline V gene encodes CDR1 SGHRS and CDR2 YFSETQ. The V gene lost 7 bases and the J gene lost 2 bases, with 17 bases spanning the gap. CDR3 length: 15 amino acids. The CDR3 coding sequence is TGCGCCAGCGGGCTGCAGGCGGGAACCACAGATACGCAGTATTTT. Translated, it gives CASGLQAGTTDTQYF.

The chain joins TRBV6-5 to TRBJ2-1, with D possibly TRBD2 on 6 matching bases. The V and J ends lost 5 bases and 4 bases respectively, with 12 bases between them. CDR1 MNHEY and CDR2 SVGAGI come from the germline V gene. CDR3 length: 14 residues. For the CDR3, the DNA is TGTGCCAGCAGTCCGGGACTTATTTACAATGAGCAGTTCTTC. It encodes CASSPGLIYNEQFF.

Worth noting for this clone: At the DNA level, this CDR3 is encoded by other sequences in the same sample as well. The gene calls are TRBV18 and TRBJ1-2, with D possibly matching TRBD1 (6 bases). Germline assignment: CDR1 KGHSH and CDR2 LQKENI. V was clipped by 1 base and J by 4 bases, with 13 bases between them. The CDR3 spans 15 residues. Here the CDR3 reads CASSPRGGEPYGYTF. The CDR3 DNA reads TGTGCCAGCTCACCACGCGGGGGCGAACCCTATGGCTACACCTTC.

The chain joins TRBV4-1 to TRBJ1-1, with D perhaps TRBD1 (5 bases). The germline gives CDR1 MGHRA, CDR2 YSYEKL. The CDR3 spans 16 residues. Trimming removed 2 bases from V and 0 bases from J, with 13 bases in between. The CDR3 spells CASSQPPGHLNTEAFF. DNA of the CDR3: TGCGCCAGCAGCCAACCGCCCGGACACTTGAACACTGAAGCTTTCTTT.

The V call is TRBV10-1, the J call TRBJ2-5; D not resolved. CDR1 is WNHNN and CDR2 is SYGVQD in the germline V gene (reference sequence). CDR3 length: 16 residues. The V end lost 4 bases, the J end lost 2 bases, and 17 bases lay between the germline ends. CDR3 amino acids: CASSGAKAAPQETQYF. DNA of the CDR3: TGCGCCAGCAGTGGGGCAAAGGCAGCTCCACAAGAGACCCAGTACTTC.

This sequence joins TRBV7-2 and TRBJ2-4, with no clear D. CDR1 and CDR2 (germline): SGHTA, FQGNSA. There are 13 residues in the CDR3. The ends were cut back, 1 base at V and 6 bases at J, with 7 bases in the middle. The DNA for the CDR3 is TGTGCCAGCAGCTTAGGCCCGCCAAACATTCAGTACTTC. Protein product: CASSLGPPNIQYF.

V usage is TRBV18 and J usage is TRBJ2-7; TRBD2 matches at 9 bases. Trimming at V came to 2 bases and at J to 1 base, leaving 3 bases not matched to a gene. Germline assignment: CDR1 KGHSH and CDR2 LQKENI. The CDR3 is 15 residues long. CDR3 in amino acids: CASSPTAGGSYEQYF. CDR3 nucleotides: TGTGCCAGCTCACCAACAGCGGGAGGATCCTACGAGCAGTACTTC.